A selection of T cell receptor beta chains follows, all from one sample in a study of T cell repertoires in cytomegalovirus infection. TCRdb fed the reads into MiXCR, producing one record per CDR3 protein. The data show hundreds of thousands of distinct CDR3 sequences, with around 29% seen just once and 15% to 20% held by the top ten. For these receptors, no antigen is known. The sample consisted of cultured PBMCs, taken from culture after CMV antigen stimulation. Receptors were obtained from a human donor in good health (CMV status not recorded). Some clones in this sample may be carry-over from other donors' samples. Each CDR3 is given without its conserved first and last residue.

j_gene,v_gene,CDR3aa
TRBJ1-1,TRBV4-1,ASSRLGQRLNTEAF
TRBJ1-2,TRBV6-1,ASSLAVQIRTPYGYT
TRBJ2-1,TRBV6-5,ASSGRSNGHEQF
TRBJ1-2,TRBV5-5,ASSLDALRSYT
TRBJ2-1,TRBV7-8,ASSLAGGITYNEQF
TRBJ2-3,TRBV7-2,ASSLGRVAGGQDTQY
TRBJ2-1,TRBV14,ASSPLLAGAYNEQF
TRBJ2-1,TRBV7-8,ASSLLNKRGAGQNEQF
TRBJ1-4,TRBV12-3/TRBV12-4,ASSFRQGEKLF
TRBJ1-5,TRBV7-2,ASSLGVTPQH
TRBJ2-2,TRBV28,ASLIGGDTGELF
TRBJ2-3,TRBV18,ASSPPVHPDTQY
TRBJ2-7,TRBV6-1,ASSEWASGSYEQY
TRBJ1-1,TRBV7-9,ASSLDPTGGNTEAF
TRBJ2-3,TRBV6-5,ASSYGAQARDTQY
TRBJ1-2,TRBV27,ASSPSYGTVTYGYT